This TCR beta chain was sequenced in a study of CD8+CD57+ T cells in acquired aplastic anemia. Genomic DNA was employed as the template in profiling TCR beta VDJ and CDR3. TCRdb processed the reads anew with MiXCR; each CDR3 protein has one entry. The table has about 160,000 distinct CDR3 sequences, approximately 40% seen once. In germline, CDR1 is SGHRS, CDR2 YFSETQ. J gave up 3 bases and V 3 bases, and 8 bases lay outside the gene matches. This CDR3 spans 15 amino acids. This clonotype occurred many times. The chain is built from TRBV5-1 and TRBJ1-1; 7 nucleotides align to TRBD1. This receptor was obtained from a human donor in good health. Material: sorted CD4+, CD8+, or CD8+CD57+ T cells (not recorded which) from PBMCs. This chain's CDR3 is CASSSQTGYHTEAFF. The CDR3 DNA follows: TGCGCCAGCAGCTCACAGACAGGGTATCACACTGAAGCTTTCTTT. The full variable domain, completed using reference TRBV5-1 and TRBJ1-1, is KAGVTQTPRYLIKTRGQQVTLSCSPISGHRSVSWYQQTPGQGLQFLFEYFSETQRNKGNFPGRFSGRQFSNSRSEMNVSTLELGDSALYLCASSSQTGYHTEAFFGQGTRLTVV.